This T cell receptor (beta chain) was recorded in a study of neurological immune-mediated disorders. The CDR3 is 14 residues long. Between the trimmed V and J ends, which lost 5 bases and 2 bases, there was a span of 12 bases. Germline values: CDR1 SGHAT, CDR2 FQNNGV. This clonotype appeared many times. TCRdb reprocessed the 5' RACE reads with MiXCR, giving one entry per CDR3 protein. The table shows roughly 70,000 distinct CDR3 sequences, with approximately 4.1% occurring only once. The V and J genes are TRBV11-2 and TRBJ1-2; no firm D call. The material sequenced was PBMCs. The source is a man between 25 and 39 years old with multiple sclerosis. In DNA form, the CDR3 reads TGTGCCAGCAGCGCCTCTGGCGGGAACTATGGCTACACCTTC. Translated: CASSASGGNYGYTF.